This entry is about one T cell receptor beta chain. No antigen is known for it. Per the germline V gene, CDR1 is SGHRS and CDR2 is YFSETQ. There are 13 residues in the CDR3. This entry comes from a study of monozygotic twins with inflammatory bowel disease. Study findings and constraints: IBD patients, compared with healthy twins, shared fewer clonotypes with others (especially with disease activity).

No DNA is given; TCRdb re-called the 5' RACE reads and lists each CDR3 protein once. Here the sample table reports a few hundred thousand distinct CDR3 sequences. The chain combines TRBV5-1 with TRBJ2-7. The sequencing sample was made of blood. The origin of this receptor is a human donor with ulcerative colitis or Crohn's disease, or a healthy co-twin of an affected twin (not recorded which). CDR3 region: CASSLSQENLQYF.